Presented here are 23 T cell receptor beta chains from one specimen sequenced in a study of T cells in Graves' hyperthyroidism and ophthalmopathy. Amplified TCR beta CDR3 regions came from RNA transcripts. The HTBI primer set was used in a first-round RT-PCR of the TCR CDR3. MiXCR was run by TCRdb on the multiplex PCR reads, yielding one entry per CDR3 protein. This table has fewer than 850,000 distinct CDR3 sequences, 15% to 20% appearing once. The specimen sequenced was blood. The receptors stem from a man aged 50 to 60 with Graves' hyperthyroidism.

The gene calls are TRBV30 and TRBJ2-1, with 8 positions matching TRBD1. The length of the CDR3 is 13 residues. J gave up 4 bases and V 4 bases, and 3 bases lay outside the gene matches. CDR1 is GTSNPN and CDR2 is SVGIG in the germline V gene (reference sequence). The DNA of the CDR3 is TGTGCCTGGATCAGGGGGCATTACAATGAGCAGTTCTTC. It is translated as CAWIRGHYNEQFF.

On this clonotype itself: Being one base from a much bigger clone, this may be a read error. V gene TRBV3-1 combines with J gene TRBJ2-1; TRBD2 might be the D (5 bases). This CDR3 is 15 amino acids long. The germline gives CDR1 LGHDT, CDR2 YNNKEL (reference sequence). V was cut by 6 bases and J by 0 bases, with 12 bases left in between. In nucleotides, the CDR3 is TGTGCCAGCAGACCCCGGGGTAGCTCCTACAATGAGCAGTTCTTC. Protein: CASRPRGSSYNEQFF.

This clonotype was counted many times. CDR3 loop: CASSTSYSNQPQHF. CDR3 DNA: TGTGCCAGCTCCACCTCCTATAGCAATCAGCCCCAGCATTTT. The rearrangement joins TRBV27 to TRBJ1-5; D gene ambiguous. Germline assignment: CDR1 MNHEY and CDR2 SMNVEV (reference sequence). The CDR3 extends over 14 amino acids. V lost 8 bases to trimming and J lost 0 bases, with 11 bases between them.

This clonotype was counted ten times or more. CDR3 sequence (DNA): TGTGCCAGCACAGCGGGGGGCTATGGCTACACCTTC. It codes for CASTAGGYGYTF. The chain links TRBV6-1 to TRBJ1-2; D possibly corresponds to TRBD1 (5 bases). Trimming shortened V by 7 bases and J by 4 bases, and 10 bases separated the two germline ends. Germline V CDR1 and CDR2: MNHNS, SASEGT. This CDR3 has 12 amino acids.

Many counts were recorded for this clonotype. The chain recombines TRBV28 with TRBJ2-2, with a possible D match to TRBD1 (6 bases). CDR1 is MDHEN and CDR2 is SYDVKM in the germline V gene. V was trimmed by 3 bases and J by 0 bases, leaving 8 bases between them. The CDR3 sequence is 15 residues long. The chain's CDR3 is CASSFRGTNTGELFF. CDR3 bases: TGTGCCAGCAGTTTTAGGGGGACGAACACCGGGGAGCTGTTTTTT.

The chain uses TRBV7-2 and TRBJ2-1; TRBD1 agrees at 7 bases. Germline CDR1 and CDR2: SGHTA and FQGNSA. V dropped 1 base and J dropped 1; count of bases not matched to a gene: 10. The CDR3 runs 18 residues. The CDR3 region is CASSLVGASTGSYNEQFF. CDR3 nucleotides: TGTGCCAGCAGCTTAGTTGGGGCCTCGACAGGGTCCTACAATGAGCAGTTCTTC.

The chain recombines TRBV27 with TRBJ1-1, with D maybe TRBD1 (5 bases). Germline loops: CDR1 MNHEY, CDR2 SMNVEV (reference sequence). Trimming pared 2 bases from V and 7 bases from J, leaving 11 bases between. The CDR3 is 13 amino acids. CDR3 residues: CASSLKGTGEAFF. CDR3 nucleotides: TGTGCCAGCAGTTTAAAGGGGACGGGTGAAGCTTTCTTT.

This clonotype has at least ten counts. The chain carries TRBV12-3 or TRBV12-4 and TRBJ1-2; D gene unclear. Between the trimmed V and J ends, which lost 6 bases and 1 base, there was a span of 12 bases. The CDR3 runs 14 residues. The chain's CDR3 is CASSPNTINYGYTF. CDR3 sequence (DNA): TGTGCCAGCAGCCCAAACACGATTAACTATGGCTACACCTTC.

This clonotype was counted ten times or more. V usage is TRBV20-1 and J usage is TRBJ2-1; D is unresolved. Trimming removed 1 base from V and 10 bases from J, with 5 bases in between. The CDR3 is 10 residues long. The germline V gene has CDR1 DFQATT and CDR2 SNEGSKA (reference sequence). CDR3 sequence: CSARAREQFF. CDR3 DNA sequence: TGCAGTGCTAGAGCTAGGGAGCAGTTCTTC.

This clonotype was recorded at least ten times. This chain uses TRBV7-9 with TRBJ2-7; D not certain. The germline V and J ends were trimmed by 1 base and 6 bases, with 4 bases remaining between them. The germline gives CDR1 SEHNR, CDR2 FQNEAQ (reference sequence). This CDR3 is 11 amino acids long. CDR3: CASSLGAEQYF. In nucleotides, the CDR3 is TGTGCCAGCAGCTTAGGGGCCGAGCAGTACTTC.

At least ten counts were recorded for this clonotype. The CDR3 nucleotides are TGTGCCAGCAGTGAAGTTTTAGCGGGAGTAAATGAGCAGTTCTTC. Translation: CASSEVLAGVNEQFF. The genes are TRBV2 and TRBJ2-1, with 9 bases identical to TRBD2. Germline V CDR1 and CDR2: SNHLY, FYNNEI. CDR3 size: 15 residues. V shed 1 base and J 7 bases; nucleotides not matched to a gene: 5.

On this clonotype: Just one base apart from a much larger clone, this may be a read error. The V gene is TRBV6-2 or TRBV6-3, the J gene TRBJ1-1; D remains unclear. This CDR3 has 13 amino acids. Germline V lookup: CDR1 MNHEY, CDR2 SVGEGT. The CDR3 spells CAGSYPPTTEAFF. The CDR3 DNA follows: TGTGCCGGCAGTTACCCCCCGACCACTGAAGCTTTCTTT.

In this sample, this clonotype turned up a few times. The chain recombines TRBV9 with TRBJ2-5; TRBD1 aligns across 9 bases. V lost 4 bases, J lost 5 bases, and 9 bases stayed unmatched. There are 15 residues in the CDR3. From germline, CDR1 is SGDLS and CDR2 YYNGEE. CDR3 sequence (DNA): TGTGCCAGCAGCACCACCGGGACAGGGAAGGAGACCCAGTACTTC. Amino acid sequence: CASSTTGTGKETQYF.

This clonotype was seen a few times. The chain recombines TRBV4-1 with TRBJ2-4; a weak D match, TRBD2 (7 bases). V was clipped by 2 bases and J by 5 bases, with 16 bases between them. This CDR3 contains 16 residues. CDR1 is MGHRA and CDR2 is YSYEKL in the germline V gene. The CDR3 sequence is CASSQPLRRGQNIQYF. The CDR3 DNA reads as TGCGCCAGCAGCCAACCGTTAAGGCGGGGGCAAAACATTCAGTACTTC.

The chain employs TRBV6-5 and TRBJ2-7, with a tentative D call TRBD2 (6 bases). Trimming removed 1 base from V and 3 bases from J, with 16 bases in between. The CDR3 contains 16 residues. From germline, CDR1 is MNHEY and CDR2 SVGAGI. The CDR3 DNA is TGTGCCAGCAGTTACTTGGAGGGAAGACTTATCTACGAGCAGTACTTC. Translating it yields CASSYLEGRLIYEQYF.

This clonotype was seen ten or more times. The rearrangement uses TRBV13 and TRBJ2-7; D is uncertain. Germline loops: CDR1 PRHDT, CDR2 FYEKMQ (reference sequence). The length of the CDR3 is 14 residues. V shed 0 bases and J shed 6 bases, with 12 bases lying between them. The CDR3 DNA sequence: TGTGCCAGCAGCTTAGGGGCTGCCCCCCCCGAGCAGTACTTC. Its translation: CASSLGAAPPEQYF.

The V call is TRBV9, the J call TRBJ2-3, with no clear D. Looked up from germline, CDR1 is SGDLS and CDR2 is YYNGEE. The CDR3 extends over 14 amino acids. Trimming took off 1 base at V and 1 base at J, with 7 bases between the two ends. The CDR3 is CASSVSPGTDTQYF. The CDR3 nucleotides are TGTGCCAGCAGCGTAAGCCCTGGCACAGATACGCAGTATTTT.

This clonotype was detected only a few times. The gene calls are TRBV18 and TRBJ2-7; 9 positions match TRBD1. With V trimmed by 3 bases and J by 3 bases, 6 bases remained unmatched. This CDR3 comprises 15 residues. The V gene's germline CDR1 is KGHSH and CDR2 LQKENI. This CDR3 is CASSPGQGHGYEQYF. The CDR3 coding sequence is TGTGCCAGCTCACCGGGACAGGGTCATGGCTACGAGCAGTACTTC.

This clonotype was seen many times. The CDR3 nucleotides read TGTGCCAGCAGTGATCTGAACGAGCAGTACTTC. This codes for CASSDLNEQYF. The V gene is TRBV25-1, the J gene TRBJ2-7; the D is unclear. The germline V gene has CDR1 MGHDK and CDR2 SYGVNS. The CDR3 contains 11 residues. V was pared by 3 bases and J by 5 bases, with 5 bases between.

This clonotype was seen many times. The chain combines TRBV5-1 with TRBJ1-1; the D gene is possibly TRBD1 (5 bases). CDR1 and CDR2 (germline): SGHRS, YFSETQ. CDR3 length: 16 residues. V lost 4 bases and J 2 bases, leaving 18 bases between the germline ends. The CDR3 is CASSADLGPPNTEAFF. The DNA for the CDR3 is TGCGCCAGCAGCGCTGACCTGGGACCGCCAAACACTGAAGCTTTCTTT.

V and J are TRBV24-1 and TRBJ1-2; TRBD1 agrees at 7 bases. The CDR3 is 17 amino acids. Germline V lookup: CDR1 KGHDR, CDR2 SFDVKD. After removal of 4 bases from V and 2 bases from J, the junction contained 12 bases not matched to a gene. The CDR3 here is CATSDSRQGHINYGYTF. Written as DNA, the CDR3 is TGTGCCACCAGTGACTCTAGACAGGGACATATAAACTATGGCTACACCTTC.

This clonotype was observed at least ten times. The chain has TRBV12-3 or TRBV12-4 and TRBJ1-2; D is possibly TRBD1 (6 bases). Trimming pared 5 bases from V and 2 bases from J, leaving 15 bases between. This CDR3 is 15 amino acids long. The DNA for the CDR3 is TGTGCCAGCAGTCCTCCGGGACACCAAAACTATGGCTACACCTTC. It yields the protein CASSPPGHQNYGYTF.

This clonotype occurred many times. This chain joins TRBV28 and TRBJ1-5; D perhaps matches TRBD1 (6 bases). Germline CDR1 reads MDHEN; CDR2 reads SYDVKM. The V end was cut by 6 bases, the J end by 3 bases, with 15 bases between. This CDR3 spans 15 amino acids. The CDR3 nucleotides are TGTGCCAGCAGACTTACCACAGGGAACAATCAGCCCCAGCATTTT. Translation: CASRLTTGNNQPQHF.